Listed here are 14 T cell receptor beta chains from one sample, sequenced in a study of blood T cell repertoires in COVID-19. The protocol was immunoSEQ multiplex PCR, while the TCRdb copy is restricted to in-frame clones and leaves out a portion. The sample contains roughly 200,000 clones, around 95% of which appear only once. The sequenced sample was peripheral blood. These receptor sequences come from a man aged 25-40 years with COVID-19, enrolled during active disease.

The chain recombines TRBV5-6 with TRBJ1-2; D may be TRBD1 (5 bases). Trimming removed 3 bases at V and 5 bases at J, with 20 bases between. The CDR3 consists of 16 residues. Germline V CDR1 and CDR2: SGHDT, YYEEEE. This CDR3 reads CASSSYRRGGGYGYTF. CDR3 nucleotide sequence: TGTGCCAGCAGCTCCTACCGGAGGGGCGGAGGATATGGCTACACCTTC.

V usage is TRBV4-1 and J usage is TRBJ2-1; perhaps TRBD2 as D (6 bases). The CDR3 totals 15 residues. V lost 0 bases and J 3 bases, leaving 9 bases between the germline ends. The germline gives CDR1 MGHRA, CDR2 YSYEKL. CDR3 residues: CASSQELAYYNEQFF. CDR3 in DNA: TGCGCCAGCAGCCAAGAACTAGCCTACTACAATGAGCAGTTCTTC.

The chain uses TRBV30 and TRBJ1-5; the D gene is possibly TRBD1 (5 bases). This CDR3 contains 14 residues. Per germline, CDR1 GTSNPN and CDR2 SVGIG (reference sequence). V was clipped by 0 bases and J by 0 bases, with 6 bases between them. CDR3 residues: CAWSVGDSNQPQHF. The CDR3 nucleotides read TGTGCCTGGAGTGTAGGGGATAGCAATCAGCCCCAGCATTTT.

This sequence joins TRBV9 and TRBJ2-5; 7 bases are shared with TRBD1. CDR1 and CDR2 from the germline V gene are SGDLS and YYNGEE. The junction had 9 bases not matched to a gene; V was cut back by 3 bases and J by 1 base. This CDR3 has 16 residues. CDR3 region: CASSATGAKVQETQYF. The CDR3 nucleotides are TGTGCCAGCAGCGCCACAGGGGCGAAAGTCCAAGAGACCCAGTACTTC. Full variable domain (missing parts from reference TRBV9 and TRBJ2-5): DSGVTQTPKHLITATGQRVTLRCSPRSGDLSVYWYQQSLDQGLQFLIQYYNGEERAKGNILERFSAQQFPDLHSELNLSSLELGDSALYFCASSATGAKVQETQYFGPGTRLLVL.

Here the CDR3 DNA reads TGTGCCAGCAGCTTTCAGGGGGGACAGGCTGTGCGGCAGTACTTC. Translating gives CASSFQGGQAVRQYF. This rearrangement joins TRBV7-9 to TRBJ2-7, with 8 bases identical to TRBD1. The V gene's germline CDR1 is SEHNR and CDR2 FQNEAQ (reference sequence). CDR3 length equals 15 residues. Losses at the gene ends were 3 bases for V and 9 bases for J; bases not matched to a gene: 13.

This chain connects TRBV13 to TRBJ2-4; D is undetermined. The CDR3 spans 13 residues. V gave up 5 bases and J gave up 3 bases, with 8 bases separating them. Germline values: CDR1 PRHDT, CDR2 FYEKMQ (reference sequence). The CDR3 loop is CASSGGLKNIQYF. Written as DNA, the CDR3 is TGTGCCAGCAGCGGTGGGCTCAAAAACATTCAGTACTTC.

The rearrangement links TRBV21-1 to TRBJ1-5; TRBD1, the table's D call, was not compared with the DNA. TRBV21-1 represents a pseudogene. CDR3 length: 14 amino acids. The chain's CDR3 is CASSKEGTGGPQHF. The CDR3 nucleotides are TGTGCCAGCAGCAAAGAAGGGACAGGGGGGCCCCAGCATTTT.

The chain links TRBV29-1 to TRBJ1-4; the match to TRBD1 covers 7 bases. Trimming took 7 bases from V and 8 from J; bases not matched to a gene: 10. The CDR3 totals 13 residues. The germline V gene encodes CDR1 SQVTM and CDR2 ANQGSEA. The CDR3 nucleotides read TGCAGCGCCCTAGGGGGCGGGCGAGAAAAACTGTTTTTT. It translates to CSALGGGREKLFF.

DNA for the CDR3: TGTGCCAGCTCACCAGGAGTGGGGAGCCTATATGGTGGCTACACCTTC. This sequence encodes CASSPGVGSLYGGYTF. The chain couples TRBV18 to TRBJ1-2; D remains ambiguous. The CDR3 contains 16 residues. V was shortened by 2 bases and J by 7 bases, with 20 bases between the two germline ends. Looked up from germline, CDR1 is KGHSH and CDR2 is LQKENI.

This sequence joins TRBV7-9 and TRBJ2-7; D not certain. Trimming removed 5 bases from V and 3 bases from J, with 8 bases in between. Germline V CDR1 and CDR2: SEHNR, FQNEAQ (reference sequence). The CDR3 is 12 amino acids. In DNA form, the CDR3 reads TGTGCCAGCAGCCCAATCATCTACGAGCAGTACTTC. This encodes CASSPIIYEQYF.

This clone has only one observation. Other DNA variants within this sample encode the same CDR3. The genes are TRBV9 and TRBJ2-3; 14 bases map to TRBD2. The CDR3 totals 16 residues. Looked up from germline, CDR1 is SGDLS and CDR2 is YYNGEE. With 4 bases clipped from V and 6 bases from J, the junction kept 7 bases outside the gene matches. The CDR3 DNA reads as TGTGCCAGCAGCCCTCGACTAGCGGGGGGGCCGGATACGCAGTATTTT. Residues: CASSPRLAGGPDTQYF. The whole variable domain, remainder taken from reference TRBV9 and TRBJ2-3, is DSGVTQTPKHLITATGQRVTLRCSPRSGDLSVYWYQQSLDQGLQFLIQYYNGEERAKGNILERFSAQQFPDLHSELNLSSLELGDSALYFCASSPRLAGGPDTQYFGPGTRLTVL.

Here the CDR3 reads CASSPPNTGNTEAFF. For the CDR3, the DNA is TGTGCCAGCTCACCACCGAATACGGGGAACACTGAAGCTTTCTTT. This chain connects TRBV18 to TRBJ1-1, with unresolved D. Between the trimmed V and J ends, which lost 0 bases and 1 base, there was a span of 9 bases. CDR1 is KGHSH and CDR2 is LQKENI in the germline V gene. CDR3 size: 15 residues.

This clone was seen only once. CDR3 nucleotides: TGTGCCAGCAGCCGACAGGGGAATGCAGATACGCAGTATTTT. This gives the protein CASSRQGNADTQYF. The chain employs TRBV3-1 (or the pseudogene TRBV3-2) and TRBJ2-3; 8 bases are a match to TRBD1. The V gene's germline CDR1 is LGHDT and CDR2 YNNKEL (reference sequence). The CDR3 spans 14 residues. Germline trimming cut 4 bases from V and 4 bases from J; bases unmatched to any gene: 4.

The gene calls are TRBV7-3 and TRBJ2-1; TRBD2 aligns across 12 bases. Germline assignment: CDR1 SGHTA and CDR2 FQGTGA. This CDR3 spans 15 amino acids. V lost 5 bases to trimming and J lost 6 bases; unmatched junction nucleotides: 5. The CDR3 protein is CASSTQLAGGNEQFF. The CDR3 DNA reads TGTGCCAGCAGCACACAACTAGCGGGGGGCAATGAGCAGTTCTTC.